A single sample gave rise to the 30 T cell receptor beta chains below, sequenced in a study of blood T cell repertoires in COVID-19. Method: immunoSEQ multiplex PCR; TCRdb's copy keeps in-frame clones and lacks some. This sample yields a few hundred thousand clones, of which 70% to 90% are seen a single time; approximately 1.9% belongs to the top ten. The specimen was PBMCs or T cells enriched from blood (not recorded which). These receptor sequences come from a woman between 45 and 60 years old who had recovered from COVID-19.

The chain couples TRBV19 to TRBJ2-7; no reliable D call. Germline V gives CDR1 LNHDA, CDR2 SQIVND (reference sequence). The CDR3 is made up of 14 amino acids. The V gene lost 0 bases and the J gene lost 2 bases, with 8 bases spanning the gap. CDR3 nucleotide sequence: TGTGCCAGTAGTATAGATTCCGTAGCCTACGAGCAGTACTTC. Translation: CASSIDSVAYEQYF.

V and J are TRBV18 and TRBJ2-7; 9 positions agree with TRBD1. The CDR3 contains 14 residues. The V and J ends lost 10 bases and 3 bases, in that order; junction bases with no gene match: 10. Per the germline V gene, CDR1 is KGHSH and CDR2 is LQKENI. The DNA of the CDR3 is TGTGCCACCCAAAACCCGGGACAGGGCTACGAGCAGTACTTC. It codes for CATQNPGQGYEQYF.

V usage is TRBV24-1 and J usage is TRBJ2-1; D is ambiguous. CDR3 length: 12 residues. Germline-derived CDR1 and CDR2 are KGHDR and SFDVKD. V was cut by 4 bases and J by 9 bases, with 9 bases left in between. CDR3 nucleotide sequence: TGTGCCACCAGTGACCTTTTCCGTGAGCAGTTCTTC. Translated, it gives CATSDLFREQFF.

This CDR3 reads CATVQGSEAFF. In DNA, the CDR3 is TGTGCCACCGTACAGGGCTCTGAAGCTTTCTTT. The chain carries TRBV6-5 and TRBJ1-1; tentatively, D is TRBD1 (6 bases). The V and J ends lost 10 bases and 6 bases respectively, with 12 bases between them. Germline V gene data show CDR1 as MNHEY and CDR2 as SVGAGI. The CDR3 is made up of 11 amino acids.

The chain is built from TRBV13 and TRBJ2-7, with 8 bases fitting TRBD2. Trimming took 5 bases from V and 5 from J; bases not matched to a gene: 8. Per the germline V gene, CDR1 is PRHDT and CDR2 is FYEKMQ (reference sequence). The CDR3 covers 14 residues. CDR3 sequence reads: CASSPRTSRNEQYF. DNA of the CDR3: TGTGCCAGCAGCCCCAGGACTAGCCGGAACGAGCAGTACTTC. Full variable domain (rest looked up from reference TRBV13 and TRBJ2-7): AAGVIQSPRHLIKEKRETATLKCYPIPRHDTVYWYQQGPGQDPQFLISFYEKMQSDKGSIPDRFSAQQFSDYHSELNMSSLELGDSALYFCASSPRTSRNEQYFGPGTRLTVT.

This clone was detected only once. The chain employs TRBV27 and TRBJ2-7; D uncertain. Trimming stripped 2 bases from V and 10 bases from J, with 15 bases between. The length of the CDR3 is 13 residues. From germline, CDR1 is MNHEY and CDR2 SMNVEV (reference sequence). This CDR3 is CASSLKPRVSQYF. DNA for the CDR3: TGTGCCAGCAGTTTAAAGCCTCGGGTTAGTCAGTACTTC.

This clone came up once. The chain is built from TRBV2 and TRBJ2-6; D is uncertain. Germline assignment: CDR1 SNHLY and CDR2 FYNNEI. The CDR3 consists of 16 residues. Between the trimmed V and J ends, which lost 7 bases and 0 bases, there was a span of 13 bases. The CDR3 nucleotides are TGTGCCAGCAACACTGGGCTGGACTCTGGGGCCAACGTCCTGACTTTC. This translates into CASNTGLDSGANVLTF.

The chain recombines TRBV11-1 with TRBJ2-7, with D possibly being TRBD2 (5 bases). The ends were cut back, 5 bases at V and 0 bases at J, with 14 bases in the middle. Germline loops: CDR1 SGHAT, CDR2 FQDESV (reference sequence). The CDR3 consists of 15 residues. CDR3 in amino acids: CASSPEWEHSYEQYF. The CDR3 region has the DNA TGTGCCAGCAGCCCAGAGTGGGAGCACTCCTACGAGCAGTACTTC.

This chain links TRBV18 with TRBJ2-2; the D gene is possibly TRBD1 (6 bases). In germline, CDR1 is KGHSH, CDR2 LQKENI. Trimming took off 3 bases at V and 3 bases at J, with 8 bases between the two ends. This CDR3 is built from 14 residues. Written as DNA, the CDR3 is TGTGCCAGCTCACCGTACAGGGACACCGGGGAGCTGTTTTTT. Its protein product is CASSPYRDTGELFF.

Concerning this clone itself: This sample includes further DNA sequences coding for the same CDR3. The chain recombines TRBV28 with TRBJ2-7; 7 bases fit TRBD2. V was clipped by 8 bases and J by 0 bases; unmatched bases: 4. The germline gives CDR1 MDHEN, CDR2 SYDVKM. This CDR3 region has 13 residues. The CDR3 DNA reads TGTGCCAGCGGGGGGGGGAGCTCCTACGAGCAGTACTTC. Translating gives CASGGGSSYEQYF.

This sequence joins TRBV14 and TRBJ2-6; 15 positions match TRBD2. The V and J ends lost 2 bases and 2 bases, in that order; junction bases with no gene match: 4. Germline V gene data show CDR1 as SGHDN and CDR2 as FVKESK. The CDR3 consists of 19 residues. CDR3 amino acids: CASSQLRTSGRAGANVLTF. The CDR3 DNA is TGTGCCAGCAGCCAACTGAGGACTAGCGGGAGGGCTGGGGCCAACGTCCTGACTTTC.

This CDR3 is CASSLKIPRQDRRAKNIQYF. The CDR3 bases are TGTGCCAGCAGCTTAAAAATCCCCAGGCAGGATCGAAGAGCCAAAAACATTCAGTACTTC. J is TRBJ2-4 and V is TRBV7-3; D unresolved. The V end was cut by 1 base, the J end by 0 bases, with 22 bases between. The CDR3 spans 20 residues. Germline assignment: CDR1 SGHTA and CDR2 FQGTGA.

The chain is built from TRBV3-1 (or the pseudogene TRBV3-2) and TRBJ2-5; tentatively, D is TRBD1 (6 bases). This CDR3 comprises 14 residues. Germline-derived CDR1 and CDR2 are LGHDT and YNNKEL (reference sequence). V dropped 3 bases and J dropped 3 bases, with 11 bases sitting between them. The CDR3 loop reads CASSHTGSKETQYF. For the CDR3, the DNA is TGTGCCAGCAGCCATACAGGGTCGAAAGAGACCCAGTACTTC.

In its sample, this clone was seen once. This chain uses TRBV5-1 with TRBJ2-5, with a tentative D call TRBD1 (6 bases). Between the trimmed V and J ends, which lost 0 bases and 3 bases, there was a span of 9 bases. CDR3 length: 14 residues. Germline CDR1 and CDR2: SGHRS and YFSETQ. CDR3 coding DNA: TGCGCCAGCAGCTTGGCAGCAGGGGAAGAGACCCAGTACTTC. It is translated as CASSLAAGEETQYF. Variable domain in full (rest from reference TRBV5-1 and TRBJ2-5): KAGVTQTPRYLIKTRGQQVTLSCSPISGHRSVSWYQQTPGQGLQFLFEYFSETQRNKGNFPGRFSGRQFSNSRSEMNVSTLELGDSALYLCASSLAAGEETQYFGPGTRLLVL.

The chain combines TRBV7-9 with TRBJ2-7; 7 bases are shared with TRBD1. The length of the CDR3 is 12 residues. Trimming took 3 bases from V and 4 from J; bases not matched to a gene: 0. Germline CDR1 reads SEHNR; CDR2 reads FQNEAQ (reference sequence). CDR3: CASSFRGYEQYF. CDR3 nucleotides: TGTGCCAGCAGCTTCAGGGGGTACGAGCAGTACTTC.

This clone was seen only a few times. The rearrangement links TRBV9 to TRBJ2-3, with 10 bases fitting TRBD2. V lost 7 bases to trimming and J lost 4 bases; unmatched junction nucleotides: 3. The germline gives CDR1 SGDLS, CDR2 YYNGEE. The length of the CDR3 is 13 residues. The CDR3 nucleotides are TGTGCCAGCGAGCGGGAGGGGGCAGATACGCAGTATTTT. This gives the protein CASEREGADTQYF.

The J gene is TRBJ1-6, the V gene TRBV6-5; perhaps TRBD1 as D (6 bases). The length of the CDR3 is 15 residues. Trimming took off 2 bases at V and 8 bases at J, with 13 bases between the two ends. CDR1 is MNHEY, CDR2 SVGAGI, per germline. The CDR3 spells CASSYLGGQDSPLHF. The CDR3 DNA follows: TGTGCCAGCAGTTACCTCGGGGGGCAAGATTCACCCCTCCACTTT.

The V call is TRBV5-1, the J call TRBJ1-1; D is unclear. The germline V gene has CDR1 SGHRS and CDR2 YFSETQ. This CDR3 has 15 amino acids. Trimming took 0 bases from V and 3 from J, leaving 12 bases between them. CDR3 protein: CASSLGQALYTEAFF. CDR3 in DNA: TGCGCCAGCAGCTTGGGGCAGGCCCTTTACACTGAAGCTTTCTTT.

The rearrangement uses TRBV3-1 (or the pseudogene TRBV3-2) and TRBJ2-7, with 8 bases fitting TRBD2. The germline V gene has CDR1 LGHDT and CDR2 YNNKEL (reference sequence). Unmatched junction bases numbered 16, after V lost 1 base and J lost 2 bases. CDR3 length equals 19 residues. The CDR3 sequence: CASSQAVGTSGKGAYEQYF. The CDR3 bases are TGTGCCAGCAGCCAAGCTGTAGGTACTAGCGGAAAGGGGGCCTACGAGCAGTACTTC.

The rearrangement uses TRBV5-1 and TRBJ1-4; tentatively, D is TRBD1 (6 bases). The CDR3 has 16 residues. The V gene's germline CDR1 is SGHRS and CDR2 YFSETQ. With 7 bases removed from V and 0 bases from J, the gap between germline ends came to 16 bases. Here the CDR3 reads CASAVPQGTTNEKLFF. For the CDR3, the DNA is TGCGCCAGCGCTGTTCCTCAGGGGACAACTAATGAAAAACTGTTTTTT. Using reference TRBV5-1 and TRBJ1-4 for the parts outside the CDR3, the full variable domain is KAGVTQTPRYLIKTRGQQVTLSCSPISGHRSVSWYQQTPGQGLQFLFEYFSETQRNKGNFPGRFSGRQFSNSRSEMNVSTLELGDSALYLCASAVPQGTTNEKLFFGSGTQLSVL.

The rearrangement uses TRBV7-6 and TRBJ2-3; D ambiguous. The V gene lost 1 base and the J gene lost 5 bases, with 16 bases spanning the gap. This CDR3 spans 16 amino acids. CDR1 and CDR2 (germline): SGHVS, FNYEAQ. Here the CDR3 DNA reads TGTGCCAGCAGCTTAGGGCCGTCCAAGTCGATAGATACGCAGTATTTT. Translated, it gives CASSLGPSKSIDTQYF. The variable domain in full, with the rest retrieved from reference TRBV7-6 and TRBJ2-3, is GAGVSQSPRYKVTKRGQDVALRCDPISGHVSLYWYRQALGQGPEFLTYFNYEAQQDKSGLPNDRFSAERPEGSISTLTIQRTEQRDSAMYRCASSLGPSKSIDTQYFGPGTRLTVL.

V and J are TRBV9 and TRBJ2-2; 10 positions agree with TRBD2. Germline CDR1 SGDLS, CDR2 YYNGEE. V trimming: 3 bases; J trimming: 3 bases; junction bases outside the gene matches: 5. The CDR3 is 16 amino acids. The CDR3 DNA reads TGTGCCAGCAGCGAGGGGACTAGCGAGTACACCGGGGAGCTGTTTTTT. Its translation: CASSEGTSEYTGELFF.

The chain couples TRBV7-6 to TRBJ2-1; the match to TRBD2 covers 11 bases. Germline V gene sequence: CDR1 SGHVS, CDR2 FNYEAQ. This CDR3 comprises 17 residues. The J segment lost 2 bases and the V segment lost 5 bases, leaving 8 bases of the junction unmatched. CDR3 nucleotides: TGTGCCAGCAGCCGGAGACTAGCGGGAAAGACCTACAATGAGCAGTTCTTC. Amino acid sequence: CASSRRLAGKTYNEQFF.

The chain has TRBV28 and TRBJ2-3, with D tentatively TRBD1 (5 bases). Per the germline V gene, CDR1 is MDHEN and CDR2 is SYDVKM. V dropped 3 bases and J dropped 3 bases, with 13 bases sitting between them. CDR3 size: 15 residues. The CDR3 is CASSFRPGSTDTQYF. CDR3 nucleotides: TGTGCCAGCAGTTTCCGGCCAGGGTCAACAGATACGCAGTATTTT.

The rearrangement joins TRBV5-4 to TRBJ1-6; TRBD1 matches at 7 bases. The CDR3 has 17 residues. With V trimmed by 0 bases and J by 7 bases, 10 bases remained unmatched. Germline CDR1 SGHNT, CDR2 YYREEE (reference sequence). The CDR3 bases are TGTGCCAGCAGCTTGGGGATCGGACAGGATGGGAATTCACCCCTCCACTTT. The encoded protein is CASSLGIGQDGNSPLHF.

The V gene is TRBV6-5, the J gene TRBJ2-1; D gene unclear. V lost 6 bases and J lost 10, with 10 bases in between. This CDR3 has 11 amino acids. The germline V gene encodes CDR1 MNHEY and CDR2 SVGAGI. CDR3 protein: CASSYQAEQFF. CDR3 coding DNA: TGTGCCAGCAGCTACCAGGCCGAGCAGTTCTTC.

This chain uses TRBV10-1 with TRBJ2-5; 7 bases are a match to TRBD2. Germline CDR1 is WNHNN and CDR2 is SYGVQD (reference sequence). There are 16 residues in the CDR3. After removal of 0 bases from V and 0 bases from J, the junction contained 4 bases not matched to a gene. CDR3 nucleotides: TGCGCCAGCAGTGAGTCCTGGGAGGGAGACCAAGAGACCCAGTACTTC. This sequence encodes CASSESWEGDQETQYF.

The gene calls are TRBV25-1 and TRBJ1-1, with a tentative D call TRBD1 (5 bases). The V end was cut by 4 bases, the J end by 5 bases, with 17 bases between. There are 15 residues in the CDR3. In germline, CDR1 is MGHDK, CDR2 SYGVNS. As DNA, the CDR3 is TGTGCCAGCAGTGGTGCGATCCAGGGTTGGACTGAAGCTTTCTTT. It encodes CASSGAIQGWTEAFF.

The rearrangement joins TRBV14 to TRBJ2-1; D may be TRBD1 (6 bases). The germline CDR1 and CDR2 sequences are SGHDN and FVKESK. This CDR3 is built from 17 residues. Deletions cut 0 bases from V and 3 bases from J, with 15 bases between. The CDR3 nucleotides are TGTGCCAGCAGCCAAGATAGGGGGACACATTACTACAATGAGCAGTTCTTC. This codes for CASSQDRGTHYYNEQFF. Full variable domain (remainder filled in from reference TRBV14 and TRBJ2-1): EAGVTQFPSHSVIEKGQTVTLRCDPISGHDNLYWYRRVMGKEIKFLLHFVKESKQDESGMPNNRFLAERTGGTYSTLKVQPAELEDSGVYFCASSQDRGTHYYNEQFFGPGTRLTVL.

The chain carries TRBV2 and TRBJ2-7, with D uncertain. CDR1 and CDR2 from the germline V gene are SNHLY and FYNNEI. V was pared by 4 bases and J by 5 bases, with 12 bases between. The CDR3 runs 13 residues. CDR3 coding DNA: TGTGCCAGCAGTGGGCTCAACCTTCACGAGCAGTACTTC. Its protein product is CASSGLNLHEQYF.